Below are 9 T cell receptor beta chains sequenced from a single sample in a study of blood T cell repertoires in COVID-19. Libraries were prepared by immunoSEQ multiplex PCR; TCRdb keeps only in-frame clonotypes and omits some of them. The table shows around 320,000 clones, with about 90% occurring only once. What was sequenced was peripheral blood. The receptors were gathered from a man between 18 and 35 years old with active or convalescent COVID-19.

The chain carries TRBV6-6 and TRBJ1-1, with D uncertain. The V and J ends lost 6 bases and 4 bases respectively, with 9 bases between them. This CDR3 has 12 residues. Per the germline V gene, CDR1 is MNHNY and CDR2 is SVGAGI (reference sequence). CDR3 sequence (DNA): TGTGCCAGCAGAACGGAGGGCACTGAAGCTTTCTTT. Its protein product is CASRTEGTEAFF.

V gene TRBV6-5 combines with J gene TRBJ1-5; D possibly corresponds to TRBD1 (5 bases). V was shortened by 6 bases and J by 5 bases, with 14 bases between the two germline ends. This CDR3 comprises 14 residues. Germline V gives CDR1 MNHEY, CDR2 SVGAGI. Here the CDR3 DNA reads TGTGCCAGCAGCCGACTTCGGGGGTATCAGCCCCAGCATTTT. This codes for CASSRLRGYQPQHF.

The chain recombines TRBV29-1 with TRBJ2-1; possible D gene TRBD2, 7 bases. The germline V and J ends were trimmed by 3 bases and 12 bases, with 12 bases remaining between them. The V gene's germline CDR1 is SQVTM and CDR2 ANQGSEA. CDR3 size: 11 residues. The CDR3 loop is CSVDVGGGQFF. The DNA for the CDR3 is TGCAGCGTTGATGTGGGAGGGGGGCAGTTCTTC.

The V and J genes are TRBV7-9 and TRBJ2-1, with 12 bases fitting TRBD2. Germline CDR1 reads SEHNR; CDR2 reads FQNEAQ (reference sequence). CDR3 size: 14 residues. Germline trimming cut 5 bases from V and 8 bases from J; bases unmatched to any gene: 4. The CDR3 protein is CASSATSGRYEQFF. Here the CDR3 DNA reads TGTGCCAGCAGCGCAACTAGCGGGAGGTATGAGCAGTTCTTC. The whole variable domain, remainder taken from reference TRBV7-9 and TRBJ2-1, is DTGVSQNPRHKITKRGQNVTFRCDPISEHNRLYWYRQTLGQGPEFLTYFQNEAQLEKSRLLSDRFSAERPKGSFSTLEIQRTEQGDSAMYLCASSATSGRYEQFFGPGTRLTVL.

The chain carries TRBV10-3 and TRBJ1-3, with D unclear. Germline values: CDR1 ENHRY, CDR2 SYGVKD. CDR3 length: 13 amino acids. Trimming removed 6 bases at V and 0 bases at J, with 6 bases between. The CDR3 sequence is CAIRAASGNTIYF. The CDR3 DNA reads TGTGCCATCAGAGCCGCCTCTGGAAACACCATATATTTT.

The chain is built from TRBV7-9 and TRBJ2-2; 7 nucleotides align to TRBD2. CDR1 and CDR2 from the germline V gene are SEHNR and FQNEAQ (reference sequence). Trimming removed 3 bases from V and 4 bases from J; junction bases left unmatched: 8. The CDR3 length is 16 residues. The chain's CDR3 is CASSLGGRAFTGELFF. In nucleotides, the CDR3 is TGTGCCAGCAGCTTGGGAGGGAGAGCCTTCACCGGGGAGCTGTTTTTT.

The V gene is TRBV4-1, the J gene TRBJ1-1, with D possibly matching TRBD1 (6 bases). This CDR3 spans 16 amino acids. Germline values: CDR1 MGHRA, CDR2 YSYEKL. The V end lost 3 bases, the J end lost 1 base, and 15 bases lay between the germline ends. The DNA of the CDR3 is TGCGCCAGCAGCCACGCCACAGGGTTGGGGAACACTGAAGCTTTCTTT. Protein sequence: CASSHATGLGNTEAFF.

This chain uses TRBV27 with TRBJ2-7; TRBD1 is a possible D gene (5 bases). This CDR3 is 13 amino acids long. Germline CDR1 reads MNHEY; CDR2 reads SMNVEV (reference sequence). Between the trimmed V and J ends, which lost 6 bases and 4 bases, there was a span of 13 bases. In DNA, the CDR3 is TGTGCCAGCAGAGACCAGGGTCGATACGAGCAGTACTTC. Encoded protein: CASRDQGRYEQYF.

The chain employs TRBV10-3 and TRBJ2-7, with 10 bases lining up with TRBD1. The J segment lost 2 bases and the V segment lost 3 bases, leaving 7 bases of the junction unmatched. The CDR3 length is 16 residues. Germline assignment: CDR1 ENHRY and CDR2 SYGVKD. The CDR3 bases are TGTGCCATCAGTGACCCGGAGGACAGGGGGGCCTACGAGCAGTACTTC. Encoded protein: CAISDPEDRGAYEQYF.